The 22 T cell receptor beta chains listed next were all sequenced from one sample in a study of neurological immune-mediated disorders. TCRdb re-derived calls from the 5' RACE reads in MiXCR, one entry per CDR3 protein. This table has tens of thousands of distinct CDR3 sequences, about 9.4% appearing once. The time point was: longitudinal time-point 1 (baseline). What was sequenced was PBMCs. These receptors originate from a young man in good health.

Ten or more counts support this clonotype. This chain joins TRBV20-1 and TRBJ2-5, with 7 bases matching TRBD2. The length of the CDR3 is 14 residues. V shed 5 bases and J 2 bases; nucleotides not matched to a gene: 8. Germline CDR1 is DFQATT and CDR2 is SNEGSKA (reference sequence). This CDR3 reads CSASRASGQETQYF. Here the CDR3 DNA reads TGCAGTGCTTCGCGAGCTAGCGGACAAGAGACCCAGTACTTC.

This clonotype was picked up a small number of times. With a much larger clone just one base away, this may be a read error. The V gene is TRBV10-3, the J gene TRBJ2-2, with TRBD2 matching over 8 bases. The CDR3 consists of 14 residues. The germline V gene encodes CDR1 ENHRY and CDR2 SYGVKD. The CDR3 DNA is TGTGCCATCAGTGTCGGACTAGCCACCGGGGAGATGTTTTTT. It yields the protein CAISVGLATGEMFF.

This clonotype was recorded a few times. A much larger clone differs from this one at a single base, so this may be a read error. The rearrangement uses TRBV6-1 and TRBJ2-1; the match to TRBD2 covers 9 bases. In germline, CDR1 is MNHNS, CDR2 SASEGT. This CDR3 has 15 amino acids. With V trimmed by 11 bases and J by 7 bases, 15 bases remained unmatched. CDR3 amino acids: CACARLADTSNEQFF. The CDR3 DNA is TGTGCCTGCGCGCGACTAGCGGACACGAGTAATGAGCAGTTCTTC.

This clonotype has at least ten counts. The chain combines TRBV12-3 or TRBV12-4 with TRBJ1-6; 9 positions agree with TRBD1. CDR3 length: 15 residues. J gave up 9 bases and V 5 bases, and 8 bases lay outside the gene matches. The CDR3 DNA reads TGTGCCAGCAGTCCCCCGACAGGGGGGACTTCACCCCTCCACTTT. Protein: CASSPPTGGTSPLHF.

In its sample, this clonotype was seen many times. The rearrangement joins TRBV12-3 or TRBV12-4 to TRBJ2-3; TRBD2 might be the D (6 bases). V lost 2 bases to trimming and J lost 3 bases, with 9 bases between them. The CDR3 totals 14 residues. Here the CDR3 reads CASSLLGGTDTQYF. The CDR3 nucleotides read TGTGCCAGCAGTTTATTGGGAGGTACAGATACGCAGTATTTT.

Ten or more counts support this clonotype. The chain joins TRBV7-2 to TRBJ2-2; 7 bases align to TRBD1. With 4 bases clipped from V and 7 bases from J, the junction kept 6 bases outside the gene matches. Looked up from germline, CDR1 is SGHTA and CDR2 is FQGNSA. This CDR3 spans 14 amino acids. The CDR3 sequence is CASSWDRTNGELFF. Written as DNA, the CDR3 is TGTGCCAGCAGCTGGGACAGAACAAACGGGGAGCTGTTTTTT.

This clonotype is medium-sized. DNA for the CDR3: TGTGCCAGCAGCTTGGAAGAGACCCAGTACTTC. Translating gives CASSLEETQYF. The V gene is TRBV5-5, the J gene TRBJ2-5; D unclear. CDR3 size: 11 residues. Trimming took 0 bases from V and 3 from J, leaving 0 bases between them. Germline V lookup: CDR1 SGHKS, CDR2 YYEKEE (reference sequence). The full variable domain, completed using reference TRBV5-5 and TRBJ2-5, is DAGVTQSPTHLIKTRGQQVTLRCSPISGHKSVSWYQQVLGQGPQFIFQYYEKEERGRGNFPDRFSARQFPNYSSELNVNALLLGDSALYLCASSLEETQYFGPGTRLLVL.

A note on this clonotype: This may stem from a read error, because a much larger clone lies one nucleotide away. V gene TRBV7-8 combines with J gene TRBJ2-2, with TRBD1 matching over 7 bases. Trimming at V came to 5 bases and at J to 5 bases, leaving 5 bases not matched to a gene. The CDR3 contains 14 residues. Germline V gene sequence: CDR1 SGHVS, CDR2 FQNEAQ. CDR3 in amino acids: CASSKRQGTGELFF. The CDR3 DNA reads TGTGCCAGCAGCAAAAGACAGGGAACCGGGGAGCTGTTTTTT.

This clonotype was seen a few times. The CDR3 here is CASSISGPPSYEQYF. DNA for the CDR3: TGTGCCAGCAGCATATCGGGACCGCCTTCCTACGAGCAGTACTTC. The V call is TRBV7-6, the J call TRBJ2-7; D tentatively reads TRBD1 or TRBD2 (5 bases each). Germline V gene lookup returns CDR1 SGHVS and CDR2 FNYEAQ. The V and J ends lost 5 bases and 1 base respectively, with 15 bases between them. The CDR3 is 15 amino acids.

Only one count was recorded for this clonotype. This chain joins TRBV7-3 and TRBJ2-7, with 7 positions matching TRBD1. CDR3 length equals 15 residues. The junction had 11 bases not matched to a gene; V was cut back by 4 bases and J by 5 bases. CDR1 and CDR2 (germline): SGHTA, FQGTGA. CDR3: CASSSGTVGTHEQYF. Here the CDR3 DNA reads TGTGCCAGCAGCTCTGGGACAGTGGGAACCCACGAGCAGTACTTC.

Comment on this clonotype: A much larger clone sits a single nucleotide away, making a read error possible. The chain employs TRBV27 and TRBJ2-4, with TRBD2 matching 8 bases. Germline CDR1 MNHEY, CDR2 SMNVEV (reference sequence). The V and J ends lost 4 bases and 2 bases, in that order; junction bases with no gene match: 7. The CDR3 spans 16 residues. CDR3 region: CASSYLTSETKNIQYF. In nucleotides, the CDR3 is TGTGCCAGCAGTTACTTGACTAGCGAAACCAAAAACATTCAGTACTTC.

This clonotype was observed at least ten times. The CDR3 region has the DNA TGTGCCAGCAGTTTTGACCGGGGGAGGGAGACCCAGTACTTC. Its translation: CASSFDRGRETQYF. This chain joins TRBV28 and TRBJ2-5; possible D gene TRBD2, 6 bases. Trimming removed 3 bases at V and 5 bases at J, with 13 bases between. Germline loops: CDR1 MDHEN, CDR2 SYDVKM. The CDR3 is made up of 14 amino acids.

The sample holds many counts of this clonotype. This chain links TRBV5-1 with TRBJ2-1; TRBD2 matches at 9 bases. The V segment lost 0 bases and the J segment 7 bases; nucleotides outside the gene matches: 2. The CDR3 is 14 amino acids. Per the germline V gene, CDR1 is SGHRS and CDR2 is YFSETQ. DNA for the CDR3: TGCGCCAGCAGCTTGGGACTAGCGGAGAATGAGCAGTTCTTC. This translates into CASSLGLAENEQFF.

Many counts were recorded for this clonotype. This chain joins TRBV12-3 or TRBV12-4 and TRBJ2-1; no clear D. This CDR3 is built from 14 residues. Trimming stripped 3 bases from V and 5 bases from J, with 11 bases between. The DNA of the CDR3 is TGTGCCAGCAGTTTTTGGCAATCTGACAATGAGCAGTTCTTC. Its protein is CASSFWQSDNEQFF.

As for this clonotype: This may be a read error, as it is one base from a much larger clone. V is TRBV24-1 and J is TRBJ2-1; weak D call: TRBD2 (6 bases). The CDR3 contains 15 residues. Germline V gene lookup returns CDR1 KGHDR and CDR2 SFDVKD. V lost 2 bases and J 7 bases, leaving 14 bases between the germline ends. CDR3 bases: TGTGCCACCAGTGATTGGGGGGACTTACAAAATGAGCAGTTCTTC. Its translation: CATSDWGDLQNEQFF.

This clonotype came up many times. This sequence joins TRBV5-1 and TRBJ2-1; D tentatively fits TRBD1 or TRBD2 (5 bases each). The germline V and J ends were trimmed by 4 bases and 0 bases, with 17 bases remaining between them. From germline, CDR1 is SGHRS and CDR2 YFSETQ. This CDR3 spans 17 amino acids. This CDR3 reads CASSVRGSLSSYNEQFF. In nucleotides, the CDR3 is TGCGCCAGCAGCGTGAGGGGCAGTCTTAGCTCCTACAATGAGCAGTTCTTC. Filled out from reference TRBV5-1 and TRBJ2-1, the complete variable domain reads KAGVTQTPRYLIKTRGQQVTLSCSPISGHRSVSWYQQTPGQGLQFLFEYFSETQRNKGNFPGRFSGRQFSNSRSEMNVSTLELGDSALYLCASSVRGSLSSYNEQFFGPGTRLTVL.

This clonotype has a count of ten or more. Written as DNA, the CDR3 is TGTGCCAGCAGTCCCAGCGGGAGAGGTTACGAGCAGTACTTC. As protein: CASSPSGRGYEQYF. This sequence joins TRBV2 and TRBJ2-7, with 8 bases fitting TRBD2. The CDR3 sequence is 14 residues long. V lost 5 bases and J lost 4; bases outside the gene matches: 7. The germline gives CDR1 SNHLY, CDR2 FYNNEI.

This clonotype was counted at least ten times. This chain links TRBV7-2 with TRBJ2-7; 8 bases match TRBD1. This CDR3 is 15 amino acids long. The germline V gene encodes CDR1 SGHTA and CDR2 FQGNSA. The V and J ends lost 4 bases and 4 bases, in that order; junction bases with no gene match: 9. The CDR3 loop is CASSSGQGLRYEQYF. In DNA, the CDR3 is TGTGCCAGCAGCTCTGGACAGGGCTTAAGGTACGAGCAGTACTTC.

This clonotype was recorded many times. The chain employs TRBV28 and TRBJ2-5; D is perhaps TRBD1 (5 bases). This CDR3 has 15 residues. Per the germline V gene, CDR1 is MDHEN and CDR2 is SYDVKM. V lost 6 bases and J 2 bases, leaving 16 bases between the germline ends. CDR3 sequence: CASRFGAGFQETQYF. CDR3 sequence (DNA): TGTGCCAGCAGGTTTGGGGCAGGGTTTCAAGAGACCCAGTACTTC.

This clonotype has at least ten counts. CDR3 bases: TGCAGTGCTGCGGGACTAGCGGGTTCGGGAGATACGCAGTATTTT. Translation gives CSAAGLAGSGDTQYF. This sequence joins TRBV20-1 and TRBJ2-3; TRBD2 aligns across 12 bases. This CDR3 has 15 residues. Germline V CDR1 and CDR2: DFQATT, SNEGSKA (reference sequence). V lost 5 bases to trimming and J lost 5 bases; unmatched junction nucleotides: 8.

In its sample, this clonotype was seen many times. The chain links TRBV20-1 to TRBJ2-5; D call uncertain. Germline CDR1 reads DFQATT; CDR2 reads SNEGSKA (reference sequence). The CDR3 has 12 amino acids. V lost 2 bases and J 4 bases, leaving 8 bases between the germline ends. Here the CDR3 DNA reads TGCAGTGCTAGATGGGAAACAGAGACCCAGTACTTC. Protein: CSARWETETQYF.

This clonotype was detected ten times or more. The chain is built from TRBV12-3 or TRBV12-4 and TRBJ2-7; 9 bases line up with TRBD2. This CDR3 has 15 residues. Germline trimming cut 3 bases from V and 7 bases from J; bases unmatched to any gene: 10. CDR3 nucleotides: TGTGCCAGCAGTTTTGCCAGCGGGAGGTCTGGGGAGCAGTACTTC. It codes for CASSFASGRSGEQYF.